This TCR beta chain is drawn from a study of shared clonotypes between healthy human individuals. The CDR3 totals 16 residues. Looked up from germline, CDR1 is LGHNA and CDR2 is YSLEER. Deletions cut 4 bases from V and 0 bases from J, with 13 bases between. Study results and limitations: All-four-donor shared clonotypes had higher generation probabilities than non-shared clonotypes did.

Note on this clone: Its specificity is unknown.

Several immunoSEQ plates received, in even portions, the genomic DNA of each subset. TCRdb's copy holds only in-frame clones and misses some; the assay was immunoSEQ multiplex PCR. The sample carries around 2,000,000 clones, approximately 94% recorded once. Selected positively for CCR7 and CD45RO-negative, naive CD8 cells excluded terminally differentiated effector memory CD45RA+ cells. Sequenced sample: naive CD8+ T cells from PBMCs. The receptor's source is a man younger than 35 in good health. Some clones in this sample may be carry-over from other donors' samples. This chain links TRBV4-3 with TRBJ2-1; possibly TRBD1 for D (6 bases). The CDR3 sequence is CASSLSTDSSYNEQFF. CDR3 bases: TGCGCCAGCAGCCTTTCGACGGACAGCTCCTACAATGAGCAGTTCTTC.